This passage covers 12 T cell receptor beta chains from one sample sequenced in a study of identical twins (dated by TCRdb to the mid-2010s). Library construction relied on 5' RACE. The sequencing machine was an Illumina HiSeq 2000. TCRdb passed the public sequencing reads through fastp at Q25 and MiXCR, retaining productive beta sequences. Rows with one shared CDR3 protein collapse into an entry with the most common genes and DNA. For this sample the table gives more than 200,000 distinct CDR3 sequences, of which approximately 9% were detected only once. The leading ten clones occupy 5% to 5.5% of the sample. The sample comprised memory (CD45RO+) T cells sorted from blood. The cell subset or site label for this specimen denotes: CD45RO+ enriched T cells. The receptor source for this set is a woman aged 18-30 years in good health.

In this sample, this clonotype turned up a few times. The chain combines TRBV27 with TRBJ1-2, with D hard to call. The CDR3 consists of 13 residues. The V end lost 6 bases, the J end lost 3 bases, and 11 bases lay between the germline ends. CDR1 and CDR2 (germline): MNHEY, SMNVEV (reference sequence). The CDR3 DNA is TGTGCCAGCAGCAACTTATGGGACTATGGCTACACCTTC. Translation gives CASSNLWDYGYTF.

This clonotype occurred a few times. This rearrangement joins TRBV20-1 to TRBJ2-5; D remains ambiguous. The CDR3 length is 13 residues. Germline loops: CDR1 DFQATT, CDR2 SNEGSKA (reference sequence). V was pared by 0 bases and J by 2 bases, with 7 bases between. CDR3 nucleotide sequence: TGCAGTGCTAGAGAGGTCGGGCAAGAGACCCAGTACTTC. Protein sequence: CSAREVGQETQYF.

The rearrangement links TRBV5-1 to TRBJ2-3, with D perhaps TRBD1 (5 bases). The CDR3 sequence is 16 residues long. Trimming left V 4 bases short and J 2 bases short, with 17 bases between. In germline, CDR1 is SGHRS, CDR2 YFSETQ. Here the CDR3 reads CASSRPVRGDTDTQYF. CDR3 sequence (DNA): TGCGCCAGCAGCCGCCCAGTAAGGGGTGACACAGATACGCAGTATTTT.

This clonotype has more than one count but fewer than ten. The genes are TRBV6-1 and TRBJ2-3, with D possibly being TRBD1 (5 bases). The ends were cut back, 6 bases at V and 4 bases at J, with 11 bases in the middle. Germline-derived CDR1 and CDR2 are MNHNS and SASEGT. This CDR3 comprises 13 residues. The CDR3 is CASRRQSPDTQYF. In DNA, the CDR3 is TGTGCCAGCAGGAGACAGTCCCCAGATACGCAGTATTTT.

This clonotype was recorded at least ten times. This chain links TRBV7-3 with TRBJ2-5; D unclear. The germline V gene encodes CDR1 SGHTA and CDR2 FQGTGA. The CDR3 is 13 amino acids. Trimming cost V 1 base and J 2 bases, with 5 bases left between them. CDR3: CASSLNKQETQYF. For the CDR3, the DNA is TGTGCCAGCAGCTTAAACAAGCAAGAGACCCAGTACTTC.

This clonotype was observed a few times. The CDR3, as DNA: TGTGCCAGCAGCCCCGACAGGGTCTACGGTGGCTACACCTTC. It is translated as CASSPDRVYGGYTF. V is TRBV7-2 and J is TRBJ1-2; 7 bases fit TRBD1. Germline V gene lookup returns CDR1 SGHTA and CDR2 FQGNSA. CDR3 size: 14 residues. V was pared by 5 bases and J by 7 bases, with 10 bases of the junction left unmatched. Full variable domain (rest looked up from reference TRBV7-2 and TRBJ1-2): GAGVSQSPSNKVTEKGKDVELRCDPISGHTALYWYRQSLGQGLEFLIYFQGNSAPDKSGLPSDRFSAERTGGSVSTLTIQRTQQEDSAVYLCASSPDRVYGGYTFGSGTRLTVV.

This clonotype turned up a few times. The CDR3 region is CASSADGRSEQFF. CDR3 DNA: TGTGCCAGCAGCGCGGACGGTCGTAGTGAGCAGTTCTTC. The V and J genes are TRBV2 and TRBJ2-1; D unresolved. Trimming pared 6 bases from V and 9 bases from J, leaving 15 bases between. Germline V gene data show CDR1 as SNHLY and CDR2 as FYNNEI. The CDR3 contains 13 residues.

This clonotype was picked up many times. This chain uses TRBV3-1 with TRBJ2-1; possibly TRBD1 for D (5 bases). The CDR3 is 16 residues long. Germline lookup yields CDR1 LGHDT and CDR2 YNNKEL (reference sequence). V lost 0 bases, J lost 2 bases, and 11 bases lay in between. The CDR3 loop is CASSQDKAGTYNEQFF. CDR3 sequence (DNA): TGTGCCAGCAGCCAAGATAAGGCAGGGACCTACAATGAGCAGTTCTTC.

The rearrangement links TRBV20-1 to TRBJ2-7; D may be TRBD2 (7 bases). Germline values: CDR1 DFQATT, CDR2 SNEGSKA (reference sequence). Trimming pared 3 bases from V and 3 bases from J, leaving 15 bases between. This CDR3 region has 14 residues. The CDR3 DNA is TGCAGTGCTAGGGTAGGGGGAGGGAGCTACGAGCAGTACTTC. It is translated as CSARVGGGSYEQYF.

Many counts were recorded for this clonotype. This chain links TRBV12-3 or TRBV12-4 with TRBJ2-1, with no clear D. The CDR3 runs 15 residues. Trimming removed 0 bases at V and 8 bases at J, with 14 bases between. CDR3 protein: CASSLAAEVLDEQFF. CDR3 nucleotides: TGTGCCAGCAGTTTAGCGGCCGAGGTATTAGATGAGCAGTTCTTC.

This clonotype was recorded many times. The genes are TRBV12-3 or TRBV12-4 and TRBJ2-7; D unresolved. The ends were cut back, 0 bases at V and 0 bases at J, with 3 bases in the middle. The CDR3 spans 13 residues. This chain's CDR3 is CASSLASSYEQYF. The CDR3, as DNA: TGTGCCAGCAGTTTAGCGAGCTCCTACGAGCAGTACTTC.

This clonotype was recorded a few times. The V call is TRBV6-5, the J call TRBJ2-1; D may be TRBD1 or TRBD2 (5 bases each). Trimming removed 6 bases at V and 8 bases at J, with 20 bases between. The CDR3 is 15 amino acids. Per the germline V gene, CDR1 is MNHEY and CDR2 is SVGAGI. CDR3 residues: CASSTDTRGLYEQFF. CDR3 sequence (DNA): TGTGCCAGCAGCACGGACACGAGGGGTTTGTATGAGCAGTTCTTC.